The 8 T cell receptor beta chains listed next were all sequenced from one sample in a study of T cell repertoires in cytomegalovirus infection. TCRdb reprocessed the reads with MiXCR, giving one entry per CDR3 protein. This repertoire shows more than 400,000 distinct CDR3 sequences, about 25% found once; its top ten account for about 13%. Sample: PBMCs. The source is a human donor in good health (CMV status not recorded). Some clones in this sample may be carry-over from other donors' samples.

The chain combines TRBV6-2 or TRBV6-3 with TRBJ1-1; D is possibly TRBD1 (5 bases). Germline V gene data show CDR1 as MNHEY and CDR2 as SVGEGT. V shed 7 bases and J shed 10 bases, with 13 bases lying between them. The CDR3 runs to 11 residues. The CDR3 DNA is TGTGCCAGCACTAACGCCGGGGCAGCTTTCTTT. It encodes CASTNAGAAFF.

This chain links TRBV28 with TRBJ2-3; 9 bases line up with TRBD2. The CDR3 length is 16 residues. The V gene's germline CDR1 is MDHEN and CDR2 SYDVKM. The V segment lost 6 bases and the J segment 2 bases; nucleotides outside the gene matches: 9. The CDR3 sequence is CASRLLSGSFTDTQYF. CDR3 coding DNA: TGTGCCAGCAGACTTCTTAGCGGGAGTTTCACAGATACGCAGTATTTT.

Concerning this clonotype itself: A much larger clone lies a single base off, so this may be a read error. The gene calls are TRBV7-2 and TRBJ2-1; TRBD2 aligns across 9 bases. Germline V CDR1 and CDR2: SGHTA, FQGNSA. The CDR3 loop spans 16 amino acids. The DNA of the CDR3 is TGTGCCAGCAACTTAGCGGCACTAGCGGGCTTCGGTGAGCAGTTCTTC. Residues: CASNLAALAGFGEQFF.

This clonotype showed up many times. The genes are TRBV7-2 and TRBJ2-1; D is perhaps TRBD2 (6 bases). Germline CDR1 and CDR2: SGHTA and FQGNSA. V dropped 4 bases and J dropped 7 bases, with 17 bases sitting between them. The CDR3 runs to 15 residues. CDR3 in amino acids: CASSWDGLPTNEQFF. Here the CDR3 DNA reads TGTGCCAGCAGCTGGGATGGACTACCGACGAATGAGCAGTTCTTC.

At least ten counts were recorded for this clonotype. The chain employs TRBV19 and TRBJ1-1; D is possibly TRBD1 (5 bases). Germline CDR1 reads LNHDA; CDR2 reads SQIVND (reference sequence). The V gene lost 7 bases and the J gene lost 6 bases, with 24 bases spanning the gap. The CDR3 consists of 16 residues. The chain's CDR3 is CASTRAGSFGFAEAFF. In nucleotides, the CDR3 is TGTGCCAGTACCAGGGCAGGGTCTTTTGGGTTCGCTGAAGCTTTCTTT.

This clonotype came up a few times. This CDR3 reads CATRLGDGYYEQYF. DNA of the CDR3: TGTGCCACCCGGCTAGGGGACGGGTACTACGAGCAGTACTTC. The chain combines TRBV11-2 with TRBJ2-7; D is perhaps TRBD1 or TRBD2 (5 bases each). Trimming pared 10 bases from V and 3 bases from J, leaving 19 bases between. CDR1 is SGHAT and CDR2 is FQNNGV in the germline V gene. This CDR3 comprises 14 residues.

In this sample, this clonotype turned up many times. The CDR3 spells CASSRSPGQGLYGYTF. CDR3 coding DNA: TGTGCCAGCAGTCGAAGCCCCGGACAGGGCCTCTATGGCTACACCTTC. The chain links TRBV6-4 to TRBJ1-2, with 8 bases matching TRBD1. The CDR3 runs to 16 residues. Per the germline V gene, CDR1 is MRHNA and CDR2 is SNTAGT. V shed 5 bases, J shed 4 bases, and the junction held 12 bases outside the gene matches.

This clonotype was seen a few times. This rearrangement joins TRBV20-1 to TRBJ2-1, with D maybe TRBD1 (5 bases). CDR1 is DFQATT and CDR2 is SNEGSKA in the germline V gene (reference sequence). The CDR3 totals 13 residues. V was clipped by 3 bases and J by 8 bases, with 14 bases between them. DNA of the CDR3: TGCAGTGCTAGGGCGCAGGGATGGGATGAGCAGTTCTTC. Amino acids: CSARAQGWDEQFF.